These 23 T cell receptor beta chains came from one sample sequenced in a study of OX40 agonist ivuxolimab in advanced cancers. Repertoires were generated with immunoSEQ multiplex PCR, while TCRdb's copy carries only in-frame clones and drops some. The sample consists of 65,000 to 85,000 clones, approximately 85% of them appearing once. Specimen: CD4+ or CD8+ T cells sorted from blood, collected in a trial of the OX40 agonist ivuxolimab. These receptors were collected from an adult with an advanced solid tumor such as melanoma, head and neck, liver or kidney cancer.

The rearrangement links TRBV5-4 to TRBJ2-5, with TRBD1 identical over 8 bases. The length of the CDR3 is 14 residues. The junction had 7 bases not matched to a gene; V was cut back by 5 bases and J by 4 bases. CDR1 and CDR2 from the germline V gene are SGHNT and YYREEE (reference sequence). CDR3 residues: CASSDQGAGETQYF. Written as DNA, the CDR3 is TGTGCCAGCAGTGATCAGGGGGCAGGAGAGACCCAGTACTTC.

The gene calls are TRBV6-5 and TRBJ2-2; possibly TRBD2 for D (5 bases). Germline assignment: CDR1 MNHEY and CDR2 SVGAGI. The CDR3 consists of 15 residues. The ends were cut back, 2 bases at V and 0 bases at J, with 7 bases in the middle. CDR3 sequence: CASSYGRANTGELFF. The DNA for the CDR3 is TGTGCCAGCAGTTACGGGCGGGCGAACACCGGGGAGCTGTTTTTT.

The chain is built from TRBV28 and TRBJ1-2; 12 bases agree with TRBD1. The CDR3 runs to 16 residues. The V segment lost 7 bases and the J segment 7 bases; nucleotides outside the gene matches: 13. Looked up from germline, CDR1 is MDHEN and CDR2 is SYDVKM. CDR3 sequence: CASTRIRGTGGFGYTF. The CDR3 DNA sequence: TGTGCCAGCACCAGGATCAGGGGGACAGGGGGCTTTGGCTACACCTTC.

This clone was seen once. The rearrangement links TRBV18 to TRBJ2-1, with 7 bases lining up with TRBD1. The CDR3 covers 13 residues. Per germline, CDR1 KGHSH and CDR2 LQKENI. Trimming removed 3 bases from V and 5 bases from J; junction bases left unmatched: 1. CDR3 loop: CASSPGTDNEQFF. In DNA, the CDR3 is TGTGCCAGCTCACCCGGGACAGACAATGAGCAGTTCTTC.

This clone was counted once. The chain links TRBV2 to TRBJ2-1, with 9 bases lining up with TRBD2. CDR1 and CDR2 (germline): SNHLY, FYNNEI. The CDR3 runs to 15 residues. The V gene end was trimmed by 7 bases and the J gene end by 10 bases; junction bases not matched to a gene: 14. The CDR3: CASIPKGSGGSEQFF. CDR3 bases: TGTGCCAGCATTCCAAAAGGTAGCGGGGGTTCCGAGCAGTTCTTC.

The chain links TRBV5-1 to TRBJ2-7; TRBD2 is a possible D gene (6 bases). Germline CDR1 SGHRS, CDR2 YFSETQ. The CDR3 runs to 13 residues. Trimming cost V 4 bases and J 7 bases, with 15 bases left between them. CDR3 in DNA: TGCGCCAGCAGCCCACAGACGGAGGGGGAGCAGTACTTC. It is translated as CASSPQTEGEQYF.

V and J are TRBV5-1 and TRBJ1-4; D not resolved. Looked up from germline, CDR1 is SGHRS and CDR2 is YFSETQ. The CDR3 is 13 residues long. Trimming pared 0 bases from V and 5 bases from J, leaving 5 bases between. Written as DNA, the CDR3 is TGCGCCAGCAGCTTGGAGGCAAATGAAAAACTGTTTTTT. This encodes CASSLEANEKLFF.

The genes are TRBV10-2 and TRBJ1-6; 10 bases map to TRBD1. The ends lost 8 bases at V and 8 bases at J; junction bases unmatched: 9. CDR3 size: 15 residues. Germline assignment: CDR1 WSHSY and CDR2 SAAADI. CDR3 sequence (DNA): TGCGCCAGCTCCCCGGGACAGGGGAGTGATTCACCCCTCCACTTT. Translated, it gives CASSPGQGSDSPLHF.

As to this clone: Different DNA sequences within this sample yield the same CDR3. Here the CDR3 reads CASSERASGGADTQYF. DNA of the CDR3: TGTGCCAGCAGTGAAAGGGCTAGCGGGGGCGCAGATACGCAGTATTTT. The chain carries TRBV2 and TRBJ2-3, with TRBD2 identical over 10 bases. The CDR3 is 16 residues long. Looked up from germline, CDR1 is SNHLY and CDR2 is FYNNEI. The J segment lost 4 bases and the V segment lost 2 bases, leaving 6 bases of the junction unmatched. The complete variable domain, with remaining parts taken from reference TRBV2 and TRBJ2-3, reads EPEVTQTPSHQVTQMGQEVILRCVPISNHLYFYWYRQILGQKVEFLVSFYNNEISEKSEIFDDQFSVERPDGSNFTLKIRSTKLEDSAMYFCASSERASGGADTQYFGPGTRLTVL.

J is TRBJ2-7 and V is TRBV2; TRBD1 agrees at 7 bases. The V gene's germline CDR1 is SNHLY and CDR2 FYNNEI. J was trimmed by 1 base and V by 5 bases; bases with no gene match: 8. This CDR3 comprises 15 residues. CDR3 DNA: TGTGCCAGCAGTAGACAGGGTCGGTCGTCCTACGAGCAGTACTTC. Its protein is CASSRQGRSSYEQYF.

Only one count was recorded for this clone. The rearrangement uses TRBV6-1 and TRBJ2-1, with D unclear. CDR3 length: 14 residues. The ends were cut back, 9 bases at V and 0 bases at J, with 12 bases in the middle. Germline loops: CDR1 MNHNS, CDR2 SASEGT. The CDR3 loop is CASREARSYNEQFF. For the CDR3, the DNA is TGTGCCAGTCGCGAGGCGCGCTCCTACAATGAGCAGTTCTTC.

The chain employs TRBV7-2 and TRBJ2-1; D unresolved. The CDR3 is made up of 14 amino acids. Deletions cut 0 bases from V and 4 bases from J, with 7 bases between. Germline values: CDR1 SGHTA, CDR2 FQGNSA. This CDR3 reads CASSLAPDYNEQFF. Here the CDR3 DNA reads TGTGCCAGCAGCTTAGCCCCGGATTACAATGAGCAGTTCTTC.

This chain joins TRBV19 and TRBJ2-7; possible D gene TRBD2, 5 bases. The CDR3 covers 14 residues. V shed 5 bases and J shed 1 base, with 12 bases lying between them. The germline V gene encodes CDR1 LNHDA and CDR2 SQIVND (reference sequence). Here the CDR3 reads CASSDPGSSYEQYF. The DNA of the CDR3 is TGTGCCAGTAGTGATCCGGGGTCTTCCTACGAGCAGTACTTC.

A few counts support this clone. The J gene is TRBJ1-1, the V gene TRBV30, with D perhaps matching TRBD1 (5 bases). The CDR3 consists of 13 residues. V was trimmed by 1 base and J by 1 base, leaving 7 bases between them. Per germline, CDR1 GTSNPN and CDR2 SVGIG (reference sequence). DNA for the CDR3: TGTGCCTGGAGTGAGGACACGAACACTGAAGCTTTCTTT. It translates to CAWSEDTNTEAFF. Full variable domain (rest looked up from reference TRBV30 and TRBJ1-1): SQTIHQWPATLVQPVGSPLSLECTVEGTSNPNLYWYRQAAGRGLQLLFYSVGIGQISSEVPQNLSASRPQDRQFILSSKKLLLSDSGFYLCAWSEDTNTEAFFGQGTRLTVV.

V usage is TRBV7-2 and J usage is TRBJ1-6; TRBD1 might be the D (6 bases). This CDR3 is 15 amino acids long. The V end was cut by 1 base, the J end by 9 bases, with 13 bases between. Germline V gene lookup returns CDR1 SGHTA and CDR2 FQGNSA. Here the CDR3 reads CASSLEGGGTSPLHF. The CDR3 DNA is TGTGCCAGCAGCTTAGAGGGGGGTGGTACTTCACCCCTCCACTTT.

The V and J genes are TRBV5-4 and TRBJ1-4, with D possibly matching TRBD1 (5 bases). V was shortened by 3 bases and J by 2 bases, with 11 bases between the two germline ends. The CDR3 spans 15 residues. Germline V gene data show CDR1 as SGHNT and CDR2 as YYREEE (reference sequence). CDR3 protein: CASSSYRGTNEKLFF. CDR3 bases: TGTGCCAGCAGCTCATATCGGGGGACTAATGAAAAACTGTTTTTT.

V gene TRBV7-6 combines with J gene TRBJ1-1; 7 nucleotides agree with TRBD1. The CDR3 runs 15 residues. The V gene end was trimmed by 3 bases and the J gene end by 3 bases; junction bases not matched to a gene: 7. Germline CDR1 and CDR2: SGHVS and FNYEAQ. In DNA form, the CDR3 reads TGTGCCAGCAGCTTTTTAGGGACAGACCACACTGAAGCTTTCTTT. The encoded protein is CASSFLGTDHTEAFF.

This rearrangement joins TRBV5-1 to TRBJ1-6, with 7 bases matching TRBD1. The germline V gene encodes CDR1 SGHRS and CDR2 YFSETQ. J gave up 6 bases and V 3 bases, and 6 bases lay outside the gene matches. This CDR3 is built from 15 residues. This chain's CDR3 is CASSSWDSTNSPLHF. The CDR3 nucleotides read TGCGCCAGCAGCTCGTGGGACAGCACTAATTCACCCCTCCACTTT.

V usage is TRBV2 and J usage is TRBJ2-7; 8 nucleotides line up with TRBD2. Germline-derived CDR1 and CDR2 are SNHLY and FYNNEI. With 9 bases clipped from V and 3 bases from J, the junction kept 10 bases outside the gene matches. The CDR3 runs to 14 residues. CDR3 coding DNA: TGTGCCAGTCGAAGGGGCCTAGCGGGCTACGAGCAGTACTTC. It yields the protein CASRRGLAGYEQYF.

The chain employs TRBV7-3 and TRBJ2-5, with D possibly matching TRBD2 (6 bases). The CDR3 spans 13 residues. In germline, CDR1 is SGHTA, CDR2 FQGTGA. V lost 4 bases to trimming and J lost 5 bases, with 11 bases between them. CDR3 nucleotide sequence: TGTGCCAGCAGCTATACGGCGGGGGAGACCCAGTACTTC. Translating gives CASSYTAGETQYF.

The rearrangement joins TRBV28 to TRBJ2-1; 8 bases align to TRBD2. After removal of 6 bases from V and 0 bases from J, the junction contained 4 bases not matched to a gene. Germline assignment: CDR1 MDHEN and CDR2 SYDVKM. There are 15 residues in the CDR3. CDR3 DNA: TGTGCCAGCAGCATGAGCGGGAGCTCCTACAATGAGCAGTTCTTC. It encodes CASSMSGSSYNEQFF.

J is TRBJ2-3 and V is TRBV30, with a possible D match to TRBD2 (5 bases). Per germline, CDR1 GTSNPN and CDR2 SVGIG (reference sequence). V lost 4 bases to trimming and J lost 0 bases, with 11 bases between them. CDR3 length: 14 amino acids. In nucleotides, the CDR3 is TGTGCCTGGAAGCCGGGAAGGAGCACAGATACGCAGTATTTT. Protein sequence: CAWKPGRSTDTQYF.

The CDR3 nucleotides read TGTGCCAGCAGCGGCCGACTAGGACCAGATACGCAGTATTTT. It translates to CASSGRLGPDTQYF. This rearrangement joins TRBV7-2 to TRBJ2-3, with D possibly matching TRBD2 (6 bases). Trimming shortened V by 5 bases and J by 4 bases, and 13 bases separated the two germline ends. Germline V gives CDR1 SGHTA, CDR2 FQGNSA. This CDR3 contains 14 residues.